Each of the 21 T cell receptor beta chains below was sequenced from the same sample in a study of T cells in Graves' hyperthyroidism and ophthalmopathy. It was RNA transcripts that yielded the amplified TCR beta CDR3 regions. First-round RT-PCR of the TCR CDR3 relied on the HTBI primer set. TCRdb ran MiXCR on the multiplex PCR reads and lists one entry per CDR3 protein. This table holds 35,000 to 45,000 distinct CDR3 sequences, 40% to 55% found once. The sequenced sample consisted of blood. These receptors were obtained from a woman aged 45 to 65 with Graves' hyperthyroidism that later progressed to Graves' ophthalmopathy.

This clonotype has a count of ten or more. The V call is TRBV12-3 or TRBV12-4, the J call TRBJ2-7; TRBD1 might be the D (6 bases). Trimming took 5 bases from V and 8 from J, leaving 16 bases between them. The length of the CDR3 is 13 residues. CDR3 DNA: TGTGCCAGCAGTCCATCCCGGGACAACAAGCAGTACTTC. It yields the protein CASSPSRDNKQYF.

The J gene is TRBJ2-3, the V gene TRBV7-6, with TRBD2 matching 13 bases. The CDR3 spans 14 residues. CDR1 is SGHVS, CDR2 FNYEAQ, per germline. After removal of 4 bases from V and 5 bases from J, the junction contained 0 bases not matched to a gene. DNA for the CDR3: TGTGCCAGCAGCTGGACTAGCGGGAGAGATACGCAGTATTTT. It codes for CASSWTSGRDTQYF.

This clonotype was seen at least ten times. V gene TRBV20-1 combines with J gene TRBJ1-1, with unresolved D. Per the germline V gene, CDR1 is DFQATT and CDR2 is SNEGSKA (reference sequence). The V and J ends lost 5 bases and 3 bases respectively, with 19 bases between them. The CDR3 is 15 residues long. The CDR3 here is CSAERARQVYTEAFF. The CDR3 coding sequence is TGCAGTGCTGAGAGGGCCAGGCAAGTTTACACTGAAGCTTTCTTT.

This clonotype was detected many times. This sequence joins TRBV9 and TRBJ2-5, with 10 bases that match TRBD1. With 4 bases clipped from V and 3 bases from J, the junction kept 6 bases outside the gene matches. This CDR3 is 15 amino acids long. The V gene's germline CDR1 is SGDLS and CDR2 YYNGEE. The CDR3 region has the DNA TGTGCCAGCAGCCCGACGGGGACAGGGGAAGAGACCCAGTACTTC. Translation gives CASSPTGTGEETQYF.

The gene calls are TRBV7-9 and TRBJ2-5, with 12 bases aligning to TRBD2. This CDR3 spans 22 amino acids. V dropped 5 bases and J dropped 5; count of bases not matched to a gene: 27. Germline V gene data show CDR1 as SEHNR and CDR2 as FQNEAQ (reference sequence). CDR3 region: CASSQDSRILPGLAGLRETQYF. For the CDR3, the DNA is TGTGCCAGCAGCCAAGATTCCCGAATCTTACCGGGACTAGCGGGCCTGAGGGAGACCCAGTACTTC.

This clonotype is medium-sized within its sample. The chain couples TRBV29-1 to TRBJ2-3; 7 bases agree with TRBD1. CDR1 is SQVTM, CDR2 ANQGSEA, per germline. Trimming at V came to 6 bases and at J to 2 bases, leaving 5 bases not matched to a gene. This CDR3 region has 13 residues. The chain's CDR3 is CSVDRDPTDTQYF. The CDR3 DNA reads TGCAGCGTCGACAGGGATCCCACAGATACGCAGTATTTT.

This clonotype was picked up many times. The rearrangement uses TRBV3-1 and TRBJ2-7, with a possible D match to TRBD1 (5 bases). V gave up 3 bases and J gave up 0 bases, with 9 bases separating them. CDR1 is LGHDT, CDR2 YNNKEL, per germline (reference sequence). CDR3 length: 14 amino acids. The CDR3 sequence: CASSQTALSYEQYF. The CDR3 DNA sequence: TGTGCCAGCAGCCAGACAGCCCTCTCCTACGAGCAGTACTTC.

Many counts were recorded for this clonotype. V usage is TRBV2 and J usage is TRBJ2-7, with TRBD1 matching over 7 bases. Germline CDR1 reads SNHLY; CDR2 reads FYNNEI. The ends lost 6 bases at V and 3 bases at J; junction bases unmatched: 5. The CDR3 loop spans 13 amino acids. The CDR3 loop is CASRETGDYEQYF. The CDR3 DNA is TGTGCCAGCAGGGAAACAGGGGACTACGAGCAGTACTTC. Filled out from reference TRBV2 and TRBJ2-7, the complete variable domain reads EPEVTQTPSHQVTQMGQEVILRCVPISNHLYFYWYRQILGQKVEFLVSFYNNEISEKSEIFDDQFSVERPDGSNFTLKIRSTKLEDSAMYFCASRETGDYEQYFGPGTRLTVT.

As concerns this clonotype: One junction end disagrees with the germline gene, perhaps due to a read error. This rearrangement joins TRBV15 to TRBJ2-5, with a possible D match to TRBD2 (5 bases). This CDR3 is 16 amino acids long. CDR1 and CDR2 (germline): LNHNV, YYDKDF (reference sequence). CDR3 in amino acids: CATSSLFASGQKTQYF. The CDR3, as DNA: TGTGCCACCAGCAGCTTATTTGCCAGCGGCCAAAAGACCCAGTACTTC.

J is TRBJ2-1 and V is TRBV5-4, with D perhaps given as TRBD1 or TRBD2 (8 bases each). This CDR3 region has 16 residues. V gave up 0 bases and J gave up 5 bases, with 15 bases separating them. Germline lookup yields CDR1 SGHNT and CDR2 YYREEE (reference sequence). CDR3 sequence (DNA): TGTGCCAGCAGCTTGGCAGGGGGCGGGGGGAACAATGAGCAGTTCTTC. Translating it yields CASSLAGGGGNNEQFF. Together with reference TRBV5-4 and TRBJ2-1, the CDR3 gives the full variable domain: ETGVTQSPTHLIKTRGQQVTLRCSSQSGHNTVSWYQQALGQGPQFIFQYYREEENGRGNFPPRFSGLQFPNYSSELNVNALELDDSALYLCASSLAGGGGNNEQFFGPGTRLTVL.

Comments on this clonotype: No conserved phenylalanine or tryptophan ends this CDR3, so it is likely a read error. The CDR3 sequence: CASSLMTGPYEQYY. Here the CDR3 DNA reads TGTGCCAGCAGCCTCATGACGGGTCCCTACGAGCAGTACTAC. The genes are TRBV14 and TRBJ2-7; no clear D. From germline, CDR1 is SGHDN and CDR2 FVKESK. Trimming stripped 4 bases from V and 2 bases from J, with 12 bases between. The CDR3 loop spans 14 amino acids.

CDR3 sequence (DNA): TGTGCCAGCAGCTTAGAACACAGCGAAGATACGCAGTATTTT. Its protein product is CASSLEHSEDTQYF. The chain recombines TRBV7-8 with TRBJ2-3; D not resolved. Trimming pared 1 base from V and 5 bases from J, leaving 10 bases between. Per the germline V gene, CDR1 is SGHVS and CDR2 is FQNEAQ. There are 14 residues in the CDR3.

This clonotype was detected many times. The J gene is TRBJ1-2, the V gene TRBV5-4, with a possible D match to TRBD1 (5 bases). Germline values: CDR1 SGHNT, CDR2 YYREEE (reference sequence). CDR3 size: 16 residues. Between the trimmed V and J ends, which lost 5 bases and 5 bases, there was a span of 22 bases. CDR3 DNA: TGTGCCAGCAGTCAAGATAGGACACGGTCGGCGTATGGCTACACCTTC. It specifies CASSQDRTRSAYGYTF.

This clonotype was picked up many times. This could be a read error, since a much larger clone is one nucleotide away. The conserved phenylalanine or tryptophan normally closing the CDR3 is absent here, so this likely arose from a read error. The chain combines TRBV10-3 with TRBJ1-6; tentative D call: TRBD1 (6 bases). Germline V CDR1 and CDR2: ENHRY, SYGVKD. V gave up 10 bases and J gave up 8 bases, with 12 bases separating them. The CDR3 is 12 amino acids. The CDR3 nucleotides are TGTGCCACCACAGGGAGCGATTCACCCCTCCACTCT. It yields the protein CATTGSDSPLHS.

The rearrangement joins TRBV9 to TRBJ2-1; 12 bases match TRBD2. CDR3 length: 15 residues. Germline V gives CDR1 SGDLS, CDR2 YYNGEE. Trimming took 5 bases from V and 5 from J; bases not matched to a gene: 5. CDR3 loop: CASSRTSGTNNEQFF. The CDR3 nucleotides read TGTGCCAGCAGTAGGACTAGCGGGACAAACAATGAGCAGTTCTTC.

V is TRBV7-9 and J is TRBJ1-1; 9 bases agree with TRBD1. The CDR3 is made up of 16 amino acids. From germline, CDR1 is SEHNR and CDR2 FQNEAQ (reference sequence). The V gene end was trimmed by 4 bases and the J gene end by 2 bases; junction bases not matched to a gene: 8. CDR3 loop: CASSSARDRANTEAFF. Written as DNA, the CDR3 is TGTGCCAGCAGCTCAGCCAGGGACAGGGCTAACACTGAAGCTTTCTTT.

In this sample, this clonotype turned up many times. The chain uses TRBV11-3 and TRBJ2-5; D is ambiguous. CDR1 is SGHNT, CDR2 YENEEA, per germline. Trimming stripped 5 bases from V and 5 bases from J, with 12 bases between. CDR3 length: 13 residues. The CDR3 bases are TGTGCCAGCAGCCCTCTAGTTTCCGAGACCCAGTACTTC. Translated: CASSPLVSETQYF.

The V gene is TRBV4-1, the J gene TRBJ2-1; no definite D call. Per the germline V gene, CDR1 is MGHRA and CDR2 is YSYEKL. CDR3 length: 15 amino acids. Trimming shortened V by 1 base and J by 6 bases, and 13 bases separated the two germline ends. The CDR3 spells CASSQVFFAGNEQFF. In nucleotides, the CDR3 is TGCGCCAGCAGCCAAGTCTTCTTTGCAGGCAATGAGCAGTTCTTC.

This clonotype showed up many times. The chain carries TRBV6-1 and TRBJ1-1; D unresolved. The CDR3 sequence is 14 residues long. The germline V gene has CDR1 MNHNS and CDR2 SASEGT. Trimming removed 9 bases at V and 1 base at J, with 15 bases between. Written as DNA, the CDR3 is TGTGCCAGTAATAGATTCGGACGGAACACTGAAGCTTTCTTT. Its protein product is CASNRFGRNTEAFF.

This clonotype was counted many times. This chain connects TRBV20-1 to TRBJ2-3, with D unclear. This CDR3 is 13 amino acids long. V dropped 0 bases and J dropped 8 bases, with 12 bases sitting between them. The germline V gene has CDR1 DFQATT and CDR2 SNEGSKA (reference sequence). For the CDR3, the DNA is TGCAGTGCTAGAGAATCAGCGAAAGGTACGCAGTATTTT. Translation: CSARESAKGTQYF.

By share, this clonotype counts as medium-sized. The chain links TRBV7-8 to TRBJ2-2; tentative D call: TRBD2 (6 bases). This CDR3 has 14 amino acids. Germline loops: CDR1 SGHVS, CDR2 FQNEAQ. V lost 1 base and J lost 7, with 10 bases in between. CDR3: CASSLVAVGGELFF. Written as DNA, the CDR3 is TGTGCCAGCAGCTTAGTAGCGGTGGGCGGGGAGCTGTTTTTT.